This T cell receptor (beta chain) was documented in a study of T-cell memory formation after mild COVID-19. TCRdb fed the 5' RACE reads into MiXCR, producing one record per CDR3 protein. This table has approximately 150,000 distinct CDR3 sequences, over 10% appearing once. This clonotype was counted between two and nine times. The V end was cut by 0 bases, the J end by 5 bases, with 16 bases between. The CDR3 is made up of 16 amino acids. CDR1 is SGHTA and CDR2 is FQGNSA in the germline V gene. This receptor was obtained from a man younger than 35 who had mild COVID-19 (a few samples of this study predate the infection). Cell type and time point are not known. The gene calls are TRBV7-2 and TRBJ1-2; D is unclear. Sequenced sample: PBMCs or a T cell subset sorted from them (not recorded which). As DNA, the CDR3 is TGTGCCAGCAGCTTAGCTCTTCCCGGGATTGATTATGGCTACACCTTC. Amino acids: CASSLALPGIDYGYTF. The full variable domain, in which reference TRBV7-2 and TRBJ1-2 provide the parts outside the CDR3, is GAGVSQSPSNKVTEKGKDVELRCDPISGHTALYWYRQSLGQGLEFLIYFQGNSAPDKSGLPSDRFSAERTGGSVSTLTIQRTQQEDSAVYLCASSLALPGIDYGYTFGSGTRLTVV.